Listed below are T cell receptor beta chains from one sample, sequenced in a study of T cell clones after liver transplantation. Sequenced by immunoSEQ multiplex PCR; TCRdb stores in-frame clones only, minus some. The table has 98,000 or so clones, 82% seen once. Sequenced here: CD4+ T cells from blood, sampled before liver transplant. The receptors originated from a human donor who received a liver transplant. Each CDR3 is given with its conserved first and last residue. Each record gives: V gene, clone size, D gene, J gene, CDR3 DNA, CDR3 protein. D genes are given only for firm matches. The size field is filled for only some rows; it gives once, few, many or a size class.

TRBV5-6,NA,TRBD2,TRBJ2-1,TGTGCCAGCAGCTTGTGGAGGCGGGAGGAGTTCTTC,CASSLWRREEFF
TRBV9,NA,TRBD1,TRBJ1-3,TGTGCCAGCAGCGTAGGTAGGGGGCGAGGGCGCATCAACTCTGGAAACACCATATATTTT,CASSVGRGRGRINSGNTIYF
TRBV5-1,NA,NA,TRBJ1-2,TGCGCCAGCAGCTTGGGTGATGTCTATGGCTACACCTTC,CASSLGDVYGYTF
TRBV10-2,NA,NA,TRBJ2-1,TGCGCCAGCAGTGGGACAGACGTGCAGTTCTTC,CASSGTDVQFF
TRBV5-4,NA,TRBD2,TRBJ2-2,TGTGCCAGCAGCTTACGAAGCGGGGGGTATCCCGGGGAGCTGTTTTTT,CASSLRSGGYPGELFF
TRBV28,NA,NA,TRBJ1-1,TGTGCCAGCAGTTCCATGGCCTTTAACACTGAAGCTTTCTTT,CASSSMAFNTEAFF
TRBV27,NA,NA,TRBJ1-5,TGTGCCAGCAGTTCCGGGACATCAAGACAGCCCCAGCATTTT,CASSSGTSRQPQHF
TRBV5-1,NA,NA,TRBJ1-6,TGCGCCAGCAGCCCCGGGGGGCAGATGAGCTCCTATAATTCACCCCTCCACTTT,CASSPGGQMSSYNSPLHF
TRBV19,NA,TRBD1,TRBJ1-6,TGTGCCAGTAGTCCGATAGGGACAGGGAATTCACCCCTCCACTTT,CASSPIGTGNSPLHF
TRBV5-1,NA,NA,TRBJ1-5,TGCGCCAGCAGCTTGGGGGAAACTCAGCCCCAGCATTTT,CASSLGETQPQHF
TRBV7-2,once,NA,TRBJ2-1,TGTGCCAGCAGCTTGTGGGGACGGAATAATGAGCAGTTCTTC,CASSLWGRNNEQFF
TRBV6-5,NA,NA,TRBJ1-4,TGTGCCAGCAGTCGGACGGAAGCAACTAATGAAAAACTGTTTTTT,CASSRTEATNEKLFF
TRBV5-6,NA,TRBD1,TRBJ2-2,TGTGCCAGCAGCTTGGGACAGGGGGCTGCCGGGGAGCTGTTTTTT,CASSLGQGAAGELFF
TRBV4-2,once,TRBD2,TRBJ2-1,TGTGCCAGCAGCCAAGAATACGGCCGGGGACTATACAATGAGCAGTTCTTC,CASSQEYGRGLYNEQFF